This TCR beta chain emerged from a study of blood T cell repertoires in COVID-19. The CDR3 consists of 14 residues. Per germline, CDR1 SGHTA and CDR2 FQGTGA. Trimming removed 7 bases from V and 4 bases from J, with 15 bases in between. Data came from immunoSEQ multiplex PCR; TCRdb stores just in-frame clones and leaves some out. Counted here are roughly 270,000 clones, around 90% occurring once; the ten biggest clones make up 9.4%. Sequenced material: peripheral blood. The TCR sequence derives from a man aged 18 to 30 with active or convalescent COVID-19. The rearrangement uses TRBV7-3 and TRBJ2-3, with a tentative D call TRBD2 (5 bases). The CDR3 DNA reads as TGTGCCAGCAAAATGACTGCAGCGGCAGATACGCAGTATTTT. This codes for CASKMTAAADTQYF. Together with reference TRBV7-3 and TRBJ2-3, the CDR3 gives the full variable domain: GAGVSQTPSNKVTEKGKYVELRCDPISGHTALYWYRQSLGQGPEFLIYFQGTGAADDSGLPNDRFFAVRPEGSVSTLKIQRTERGDSAVYLCASKMTAAADTQYFGPGTRLTVL.